This TCR beta chain was recorded in a study of identical twins. Study-level findings and limits: Findings came from cross-sectional statistics, without long-term follow-up of donors.

Trimming at V came to 4 bases and at J to 2 bases, leaving 3 bases not matched to a gene. The germline V gene has CDR1 SGHRS and CDR2 YFSETQ. The length of the CDR3 is 15 residues. TCRdb reprocessed the 5' RACE reads via MiXCR and lists one record per CDR3 protein. This sample has 1.5 million to 2 million distinct CDR3 sequences, with less than 40% found just once. A word on this clonotype: Its antigen remains unknown.

Sequenced input: cord blood. This sequence originates from a newborn girl in good health. The chain recombines TRBV5-1 with TRBJ2-3; 11 bases line up with TRBD2. CDR3 nucleotides: TGCGCCAGCAGCGAGGGACTAGCGGACACAGATACGCAGTATTTT. It codes for CASSEGLADTDTQYF.